This paragraph reports one T cell receptor (beta chain). The antigen is unknown. This sample stems from a study of cytomegalovirus exposure and HLA in healthy donors. CDR3 length: 14 residues. Trimming removed 1 base at V and 1 base at J, with 7 bases between. In germline, CDR1 is SEHNR, CDR2 FQNEAQ (reference sequence). The donors were in the approximately 130-subject validation cohort; that cohort was separate from the 666-subject first cohort. Using immunoSEQ multiplex PCR, the repertoire was profiled, and TCRdb retains in-frame clones only, with some absent. The sample shows tens of thousands of clones, over 85% of them seen only once. Study results and caveats: A few of the chains that were CMV-associated were confirmed in vitro to be specific for CMV antigens. Most sequenced TCRs were rare (though some public TCRs occurred in many donors). The listing of 150 or so TCR beta chains classed them as cytomegalovirus-associated.

The sample taken for sequencing was PBMCs. The chain joins TRBV7-9 to TRBJ1-1; D possibly corresponds to TRBD1 (5 bases). The sequence derives from a woman under 30 in good health and CMV-seropositive. The DNA for the CDR3 is TGTGCCAGCAGCTTAGGGGGGGAGAACACTGAAGCTTTCTTT. This translates into CASSLGGENTEAFF.